This T cell receptor beta chain was profiled in a study of shared clonotypes between healthy human individuals. The overall study: CD4 naive and CD4 memory each took three plates per donor, while CD8 naive took two and CD8 memory one.

The table came from immunoSEQ multiplex PCR; TCRdb's copy has only in-frame clones and leaves some out. The table shows roughly 2.4 million clones, with under 97% occurring only once. Splitting of CD4+ cells produced CD45RA+ naive and CD45RA-negative memory subsets. The clonotype was recovered from a man younger than 35 in good health. The sequencing sample was made of naive CD4+ T cells sorted from blood. As to subset: CD45RA+ positively selected.

The CDR3 sequence is CASSLAFTSGTYEQYF. As DNA, the CDR3 is TGTGCCAGCAGCTTAGCGTTCACTAGCGGCACCTACGAGCAGTACTTC. The V and J genes are TRBV7-8 and TRBJ2-7; 8 nucleotides line up with TRBD2. Germline V gene lookup returns CDR1 SGHVS and CDR2 FQNEAQ. The CDR3 is made up of 16 amino acids. The V segment lost 0 bases and the J segment 2 bases; nucleotides outside the gene matches: 6. Full variable domain (missing parts from reference TRBV7-8 and TRBJ2-7): GAGVSQSPRYKVAKRGQDVALRCDPISGHVSLFWYQQALGQGPEFLTYFQNEAQLDKSGLPSDRFFAERPEGSVSTLKIQRTQQEDSAVYLCASSLAFTSGTYEQYFGPGTRLTVT.